This T cell receptor (beta chain) stems from a study of cytomegalovirus exposure and HLA in healthy donors. CDR1 and CDR2 from the germline V gene are LGHNA and YSLEER. The V end was cut by 1 base, the J end by 4 bases, with 13 bases between. The CDR3 totals 15 residues. Use of 60 Vbeta and 13 Jbeta primers characterized the PCR. Authors' data handling: Approximately 11 million of some 80 million unique TCR beta chains were shared, per a later count. Clones were read by immunoSEQ multiplex PCR, and TCRdb kept only the in-frame ones, dropping some. The DNA was the basis for D and trimming; V, J and clone size are from that table. The repertoire has around 91,000 clones, roughly 60% of them found once; the top ten carry 2% to 2.5%.

The genes are TRBV4-3 and TRBJ1-2, with a tentative D call TRBD1 (5 bases). Sequencing used PBMCs. This TCR was recovered from a human donor in good health. The chain's CDR3 is CASSQVRAPLYGYTF. CDR3 nucleotide sequence: TGCGCCAGCAGCCAAGTCAGGGCCCCTCTCTATGGCTACACCTTC.